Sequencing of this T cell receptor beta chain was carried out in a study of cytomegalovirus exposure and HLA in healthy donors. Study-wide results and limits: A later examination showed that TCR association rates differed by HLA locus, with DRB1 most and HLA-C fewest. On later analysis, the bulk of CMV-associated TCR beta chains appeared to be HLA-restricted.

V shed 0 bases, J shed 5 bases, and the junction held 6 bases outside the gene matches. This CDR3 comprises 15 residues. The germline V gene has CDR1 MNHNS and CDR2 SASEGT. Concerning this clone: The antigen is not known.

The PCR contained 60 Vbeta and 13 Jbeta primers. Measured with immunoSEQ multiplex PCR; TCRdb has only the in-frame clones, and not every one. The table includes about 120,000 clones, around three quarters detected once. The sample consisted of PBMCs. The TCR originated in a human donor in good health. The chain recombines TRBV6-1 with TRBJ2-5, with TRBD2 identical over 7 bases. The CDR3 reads CASSEARGTVETQYF. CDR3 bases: TGTGCCAGCAGTGAAGCGCGGGGGACGGTTGAGACCCAGTACTTC.